Below, 19 T cell receptor beta chains from the same sample are listed, as sequenced in a study of T cell responses to AZD1222 COVID-19 vaccine. Profiling relied on immunoSEQ multiplex PCR, and the TCRdb table lists in-frame clones only, not all of them. The sample shows about 150,000 clones, 92% of them seen only once. Sequences were derived from peripheral blood, sampled 28 days after the second AZD1222 dose. All receptors derive from an adult who received the AZD1222 COVID-19 vaccine.

The chain uses TRBV6-2 or TRBV6-3 and TRBJ2-7; D possibly corresponds to TRBD1 (6 bases). This CDR3 contains 16 residues. The V gene's germline CDR1 is MNHEY and CDR2 SVGEGT. V was shortened by 6 bases and J by 0 bases, with 18 bases between the two germline ends. The chain's CDR3 is CASSQQTGHRSYEQYF. The CDR3 DNA reads as TGTGCCAGCAGCCAACAGACGGGACACCGCTCCTACGAGCAGTACTTC.

This clone was detected only once. This chain joins TRBV19 and TRBJ1-2; D is possibly TRBD1 (5 bases). Trimming shortened V by 5 bases and J by 4 bases, and 14 bases separated the two germline ends. CDR3 length equals 14 residues. The germline CDR1 and CDR2 sequences are LNHDA and SQIVND (reference sequence). The CDR3 DNA is TGTGCCAGTAGTTATCAGGGTTTCGGCTATGGCTACACCTTC. Translating gives CASSYQGFGYGYTF.

V is TRBV3-1 (or the pseudogene TRBV3-2) and J is TRBJ1-5, with a weak D call TRBD1 (5 bases). CDR3 length equals 14 residues. Germline assignment: CDR1 LGHDT and CDR2 YNNKEL (reference sequence). V lost 0 bases and J lost 9, with 12 bases in between. In nucleotides, the CDR3 is TGTGCCAGCAGCCAAGATACCAGTGGGGGGCCCCAGCATTTT. Translating gives CASSQDTSGGPQHF.

This chain joins TRBV2 and TRBJ2-7; 10 nucleotides line up with TRBD1. This CDR3 spans 16 amino acids. Unmatched junction bases numbered 5, after V lost 1 base and J lost 2 bases. The germline gives CDR1 SNHLY, CDR2 FYNNEI. The CDR3 DNA reads as TGTGCCAGCAGTGAAGGGACAGGGGGGGGTGCCTACGAGCAGTACTTC. It codes for CASSEGTGGGAYEQYF.

Note on this clone: A read error may produce the germline difference seen at one junction end. This rearrangement joins TRBV7-2 to TRBJ2-2; D unclear. Germline-derived CDR1 and CDR2 are SGHTA and FQGNSA. The CDR3 loop spans 12 amino acids. CDR3 nucleotides: TGTGCCAGCAGCCCGAATACCGGGGAGCTGTTTTTT. It translates to CASSPNTGELFF.

The chain combines TRBV7-9 with TRBJ1-2; 8 nucleotides match TRBD1. CDR1 is SEHNR and CDR2 is FQNEAQ in the germline V gene (reference sequence). The CDR3 has 14 residues. V was clipped by 6 bases and J by 3 bases; unmatched bases: 6. CDR3 nucleotides: TGTGCCAGCAGAGCCCAGGGGGCTGACTATGGCTACACCTTC. Its protein is CASRAQGADYGYTF. Looking up the rest from reference TRBV7-9 and TRBJ1-2 gives the full variable domain: DTGVSQNPRHKITKRGQNVTFRCDPISEHNRLYWYRQTLGQGPEFLTYFQNEAQLEKSRLLSDRFSAERPKGSFSTLEIQRTEQGDSAMYLCASRAQGADYGYTFGSGTRLTVV.

The rearrangement joins TRBV2 to TRBJ1-2; 8 bases agree with TRBD1. Germline V gives CDR1 SNHLY, CDR2 FYNNEI. This CDR3 contains 14 residues. The junction had 8 bases not matched to a gene; V was cut back by 6 bases and J by 5 bases. DNA of the CDR3: TGTGCCAGCAGCCCCTCAGGGGGCGCGTATGGCTACACCTTC. Translated: CASSPSGGAYGYTF.

The table lists this clone with a few counts. This chain uses TRBV28 with TRBJ1-6; D not certain. V shed 6 bases and J shed 7 bases, with 16 bases lying between them. Germline V gene sequence: CDR1 MDHEN, CDR2 SYDVKM. The CDR3 extends over 15 amino acids. Here the CDR3 DNA reads TGTGCCAGCAGCCCATCTGACGGGAGCAATTCACCCCTCCACTTT. The encoded protein is CASSPSDGSNSPLHF.

V gene TRBV20-1 combines with J gene TRBJ1-1; D call uncertain. CDR1 is DFQATT, CDR2 SNEGSKA, per germline (reference sequence). Trimming removed 8 bases at V and 4 bases at J, with 11 bases between. CDR3 length: 11 residues. The CDR3 coding sequence is TGCAGTCTGTGGGGAAGCACTGAAGCTTTCTTT. This gives the protein CSLWGSTEAFF.

The rearrangement links TRBV6-5 to TRBJ1-5, with a possible D match to TRBD1 (5 bases). CDR3 length: 13 amino acids. Trimming removed 7 bases from V and 9 bases from J, with 16 bases in between. Germline CDR1 reads MNHEY; CDR2 reads SVGAGI. The CDR3 DNA reads as TGTGCCAGCATGGGGACGGGCGCCGGGCCCCAGCATTTT. Residues: CASMGTGAGPQHF.

V is TRBV3-1 (or the pseudogene TRBV3-2) and J is TRBJ1-1, with D uncertain. The CDR3 contains 16 residues. CDR1 and CDR2 from the germline V gene are LGHDT and YNNKEL (reference sequence). Trimming shortened V by 1 base and J by 4 bases, and 16 bases separated the two germline ends. The CDR3 protein is CASSQAFGQLGTEAFF. CDR3 bases: TGTGCCAGCAGCCAAGCCTTTGGGCAGCTTGGCACTGAAGCTTTCTTT.

The genes are TRBV6-2 or TRBV6-3 and TRBJ1-1; TRBD1 aligns across 7 bases. V shed 4 bases, J shed 1 base, and the junction held 9 bases outside the gene matches. From germline, CDR1 is MNHEY and CDR2 SVGEGT. The CDR3 extends over 16 amino acids. The CDR3 coding sequence is TGTGCCAGCAGTTTTCTACCACAGGGGACGAACACTGAAGCTTTCTTT. Translated: CASSFLPQGTNTEAFF.

This clone was recorded a few times. J is TRBJ1-5 and V is TRBV19, with D perhaps matching TRBD1 (5 bases). The CDR3 length is 14 residues. V lost 6 bases, J lost 5 bases, and 14 bases lay in between. Germline assignment: CDR1 LNHDA and CDR2 SQIVND (reference sequence). CDR3 sequence reads: CASSRAAADQPQHF. The CDR3 nucleotides read TGTGCCAGTAGCAGGGCAGCCGCGGATCAGCCCCAGCATTTT. Filled out from reference TRBV19 and TRBJ1-5, the complete variable domain reads DGGITQSPKYLFRKEGQNVTLSCEQNLNHDAMYWYRQDPGQGLRLIYYSQIVNDFQKGDIAEGYSVSREKKESFPLTVTSAQKNPTAFYLCASSRAAADQPQHFGDGTRLSIL.

This chain joins TRBV19 and TRBJ2-3; the D is unclear. The CDR3 consists of 17 residues. The V gene lost 8 bases and the J gene lost 2 bases, with 23 bases spanning the gap. The germline V gene encodes CDR1 LNHDA and CDR2 SQIVND (reference sequence). The CDR3 DNA follows: TGTGCCAGTCAAACGACCTGGCGCAGTATAGTCACAGATACGCAGTATTTT. Encoded protein: CASQTTWRSIVTDTQYF. Complete variable domain (other parts from reference TRBV19 and TRBJ2-3): DGGITQSPKYLFRKEGQNVTLSCEQNLNHDAMYWYRQDPGQGLRLIYYSQIVNDFQKGDIAEGYSVSREKKESFPLTVTSAQKNPTAFYLCASQTTWRSIVTDTQYFGPGTRLTVL.

This clone was observed once. The rearrangement uses TRBV30 and TRBJ2-3; 7 positions match TRBD2. The CDR3 runs to 15 residues. V gave up 0 bases and J gave up 2 bases; unmatched junction bases: 5. Looked up from germline, CDR1 is GTSNPN and CDR2 is SVGIG (reference sequence). CDR3 region: CAWSVEGGYTDTQYF. The DNA of the CDR3 is TGTGCCTGGAGTGTGGAGGGAGGGTACACAGATACGCAGTATTTT.

This clone has just a few counts. The chain is built from TRBV2 and TRBJ1-3; 7 bases line up with TRBD1. This CDR3 has 14 residues. Germline V gene sequence: CDR1 SNHLY, CDR2 FYNNEI. V dropped 4 bases and J dropped 4; count of bases not matched to a gene: 4. CDR3 coding DNA: TGTGCCAGCAGTGGACAGGGAGGAGGAAACACCATATATTTT. It specifies CASSGQGGGNTIYF.

The chain couples TRBV10-3 to TRBJ2-3; unclear D gene. Trimming cost V 6 bases and J 2 bases, with 12 bases left between them. The germline V gene encodes CDR1 ENHRY and CDR2 SYGVKD. The CDR3 runs to 14 residues. The CDR3: CAISPFGDTDTQYF. The CDR3 region has the DNA TGTGCCATCAGCCCTTTTGGAGACACAGATACGCAGTATTTT.

The rearrangement joins TRBV10-3 to TRBJ1-5; the match to TRBD1 covers 9 bases. The germline CDR1 and CDR2 sequences are ENHRY and SYGVKD. V lost 1 base to trimming and J lost 2 bases; unmatched junction nucleotides: 6. This CDR3 contains 17 residues. Here the CDR3 DNA reads TGTGCCATCAGTGAGTGGACAGGGGTACAGGGCAATCAGCCCCAGCATTTT. It is translated as CAISEWTGVQGNQPQHF.

This clone was seen only once. The chain combines TRBV7-9 with TRBJ1-5; D remains ambiguous. Between the trimmed V and J ends, which lost 10 bases and 5 bases, there was a span of 21 bases. The CDR3 consists of 15 residues. Germline V gene lookup returns CDR1 SEHNR and CDR2 FQNEAQ (reference sequence). This CDR3 is CATSDTYRGDQPQHF. The CDR3, as DNA: TGTGCCACCTCCGACACATATCGTGGGGATCAGCCCCAGCATTTT.